This is a list of T cell receptor beta chains from one sample in a study of CD8+ T cells in alopecia areata. The repertoire was sequenced with immunoSEQ multiplex PCR; TCRdb's copy has only in-frame clones and lacks some. The sample gives about 210,000 clones, 55% to 70% of which show up once; 4% to 5% is in the top ten. The source was CD4+ T cells sorted from blood, collected at week 4, from a patient treated with tofacitinib. These receptor sequences come from a human donor with alopecia areata. Both conserved end residues are part of each CDR3. D genes are given only for firm matches. Clone size is not always given. Where it is, it says once, few, many or a class for expanded clones.

J: TRBJ2-3; V: TRBV2; D: TRBD1; size: .; DNA: TGTGCCAGCAGTCTATTCCGGGACAGGGGGCGCGTGGCAGATACGCAGTATTTT; CDR3: CASSLFRDRGRVADTQYF
J: TRBJ2-7; V: TRBV25-1; D: TRBD2; size: .; DNA: TGTGCCAGCAGTGAAGGGGGGGTCCACGAGCAGTACTTC; CDR3: CASSEGGVHEQYF
J: TRBJ2-5; V: TRBV5-6; D: .; size: .; DNA: TGTGCCAGCAGCACCGGGACCGGCGAGACCCAGTACTTC; CDR3: CASSTGTGETQYF
J: TRBJ2-7; V: TRBV6-5; D: .; size: .; DNA: TGTGCCAGCAAGGGCCCGGGGCAGGGGAATGAGCAGTACTTC; CDR3: CASKGPGQGNEQYF
J: TRBJ2-1; V: TRBV7-9; D: .; size: .; DNA: TGTGCCAGCAGCTCCTCATGGAAGGGTCCTTCCTACAATGAGCAGTTCTTC; CDR3: CASSSSWKGPSYNEQFF
J: TRBJ2-7; V: TRBV4-3; D: .; size: .; DNA: TGCGCCAGCAGCCAAGATGCTATTCGCTCCTACGAGCAGTACTTC; CDR3: CASSQDAIRSYEQYF
J: TRBJ2-4; V: TRBV29-1; D: .; size: .; DNA: TGCAGCGCAGGGAAGAACAAAAACATTCAGTACTTC; CDR3: CSAGKNKNIQYF
J: TRBJ2-2; V: TRBV9; D: .; size: once; DNA: TGTGCCAGCAGCCCCGACGGGAGACGATCTTGGGCCGGGGAGCTGTTTTTT; CDR3: CASSPDGRRSWAGELFF
J: TRBJ1-1; V: TRBV10-3; D: .; size: .; DNA: TGTGCCATCACCACAGGACCGAACACTGAAGCTTTCTTT; CDR3: CAITTGPNTEAFF
J: TRBJ2-3; V: TRBV4-1; D: TRBD2; size: few; DNA: TGCGCCAGCAGCCAAGATTCAGCGGGGGGCCTCGGGGATACGCAGTATTTT; CDR3: CASSQDSAGGLGDTQYF
J: TRBJ2-5; V: TRBV18; D: .; size: few; DNA: TGTGCCAGCTCACCACAATCGGGCCAAGAGACCCAGTACTTC; CDR3: CASSPQSGQETQYF
J: TRBJ2-2; V: TRBV18; D: .; size: once; DNA: TGTGCCAGCTCACCACCCCCAGTGAACACCGGGGAGCTGTTTTTT; CDR3: CASSPPPVNTGELFF
J: TRBJ1-6; V: TRBV19; D: TRBD1; size: .; DNA: TGTGCCAGTAGTACCTACGGGACAGGGACTAATTCACCCCTCCACTTT; CDR3: CASSTYGTGTNSPLHF
J: TRBJ1-5; V: TRBV28; D: .; size: few; DNA: TGTGCCAGCAGTTTTGGAGGAAATCAGCCCCAGCATTTT; CDR3: CASSFGGNQPQHF
J: TRBJ2-3; V: TRBV7-9; D: TRBD1; size: few; DNA: TGTGCCAGCAGCACTACCCTCAGGGGGCCATCTAGCACAGATACGCAGTATTTT; CDR3: CASSTTLRGPSSTDTQYF
J: TRBJ1-2; V: TRBV27; D: TRBD1; size: .; DNA: TGTGCCAGTTCGACAGGGATCCACTATGGCTACACCTTC; CDR3: CASSTGIHYGYTF
J: TRBJ1-1; V: TRBV5-1; D: .; size: .; DNA: TGCGCCAGCAGCTTGGATGGGCAGAACACTGAAGCTTTCTTT; CDR3: CASSLDGQNTEAFF
J: TRBJ2-2; V: TRBV7-9; D: TRBD1; size: few; DNA: TGTGCCAGCAGTTGGGGACAGGGCCACGGGGAGCTGTTTTTT; CDR3: CASSWGQGHGELFF
J: TRBJ2-7; V: TRBV7-2; D: .; size: .; DNA: TGTGCCAGCAGCCCCCTAGGTCGGCTGGGGGACGAGCAGTACTTC; CDR3: CASSPLGRLGDEQYF
J: TRBJ2-5; V: TRBV20-1; D: .; size: few; DNA: TGCAGTGCTAGAGCCGGGGAGACCCAGTACTTC; CDR3: CSARAGETQYF
J: TRBJ1-6; V: TRBV4-3; D: .; size: once; DNA: TGCGCCAGCAGCGGAGGGCACGGAGGTAATTCACCCCTCCACTTT; CDR3: CASSGGHGGNSPLHF
J: TRBJ2-6; V: TRBV7-8; D: .; size: .; DNA: TGTGCCAGCAGCTTTACAGGGACCGGGGCCAACGTCCTGACTTTC; CDR3: CASSFTGTGANVLTF
J: TRBJ1-2; V: TRBV30; D: TRBD1; size: .; DNA: TGTGCCTGGAGGATAACAGGGGGCGACTATGGCTACACCTTC; CDR3: CAWRITGGDYGYTF
J: TRBJ1-5; V: TRBV7-9; D: TRBD1; size: .; DNA: TGTGCCAGCAGCTTCACAGGGGCGGGCAATCAGCCCCAGCATTTT; CDR3: CASSFTGAGNQPQHF
J: TRBJ1-5; V: TRBV16; D: TRBD1; size: few; DNA: TGTGCCAGGACCCAGGGGGCGGAACAGCCCCAGCATTTT; CDR3: CARTQGAEQPQHF
J: TRBJ2-5; V: TRBV6-1; D: .; size: few; DNA: TGTGCCAGCAGTGAAGCGCGGGACAGAGGTGGAACCCAGTACTTC; CDR3: CASSEARDRGGTQYF
J: TRBJ1-2; V: TRBV6-5; D: .; size: .; DNA: TGTGCCAGCAGTTACGTACAGGGCGGGGGCTACACCTTC; CDR3: CASSYVQGGGYTF
J: TRBJ2-7; V: TRBV2; D: .; size: few; DNA: TGTGCCAGCAGTGAACGGGACACAAGCTACGAGCAGTACTTC; CDR3: CASSERDTSYEQYF
J: TRBJ2-7; V: TRBV25-1; D: TRBD2; size: .; DNA: TGTGCCAGCAGTGAAGGCGGGGGAAACTACGAGCAGTACTTC; CDR3: CASSEGGGNYEQYF
J: TRBJ2-7; V: TRBV6-5; D: .; size: .; DNA: TGTGCCAGCAGTCGCTTTGAGGGTTACGAGCAGTACTTC; CDR3: CASSRFEGYEQYF
J: TRBJ2-7; V: TRBV5-1; D: TRBD1; size: .; DNA: TGCGCCAGCAGCTTGATGGGGACAGACACCTACGAGCAGTACTTC; CDR3: CASSLMGTDTYEQYF
J: TRBJ2-1; V: TRBV25-1; D: TRBD2; size: .; DNA: TGTGCCAGCAATCGAACTAGCGGGGGGGCCGATGAGCAGTTCTTC; CDR3: CASNRTSGGADEQFF
J: TRBJ2-1; V: TRBV30; D: TRBD2; size: .; DNA: TGTGCCTGGAGTGCGGGGGGGTCTTACAATGAGCAGTTCTTC; CDR3: CAWSAGGSYNEQFF
J: TRBJ2-5; V: TRBV5-1; D: TRBD2; size: few; DNA: TGCGCCAGCAGCTTGAGACTAGCGGGGGAAGAGACCCAGTACTTC; CDR3: CASSLRLAGEETQYF
J: TRBJ2-7; V: TRBV30; D: .; size: .; DNA: TGTGCCTGGAGTGTACCCGACAGTGACCAGTACTTC; CDR3: CAWSVPDSDQYF
J: TRBJ1-6; V: TRBV7-2; D: .; size: .; DNA: TGTGCCAGCAGCTTAGTGGGGACTCCCGGGGGCCCCCCCCTCCACTTT; CDR3: CASSLVGTPGGPPLHF
J: TRBJ1-2; V: TRBV30; D: .; size: .; DNA: TGTGCCTGGAGTGTTTTAGGGTCGGGCTATGGCTACACCTTC; CDR3: CAWSVLGSGYGYTF
J: TRBJ1-1; V: TRBV6-5; D: .; size: .; DNA: TGTGCCAGCAGTTACTATGGGGGATTGGGGACTGAAGCTTTCTTT; CDR3: CASSYYGGLGTEAFF
J: TRBJ2-2; V: TRBV5-4; D: TRBD2; size: .; DNA: TGTGCCAGCAGTTTAGCGGGGAGCACCGGGGAGCTGTTTTTT; CDR3: CASSLAGSTGELFF
J: TRBJ1-1; V: TRBV29-1; D: TRBD1; size: .; DNA: TGCAGCGTGGAACTCGGACAGGCTGGAGCTTTCTTT; CDR3: CSVELGQAGAFF
J: TRBJ1-5; V: TRBV5-6; D: TRBD1; size: .; DNA: TGTGCCAGCAGCCTCAGGGGGCCCGGGCAGCCCCAGCATTTT; CDR3: CASSLRGPGQPQHF
J: TRBJ1-1; V: TRBV7-2; D: .; size: .; DNA: TGTGCCAGCAGCTTAGGGAGGGGAGCTTTCTTT; CDR3: CASSLGRGAFF
J: TRBJ1-4; V: TRBV2; D: TRBD1; size: once; DNA: TGTGCCAGCAGATCGGGACAGACTAATGAAAAACTGTTTTTT; CDR3: CASRSGQTNEKLFF
J: TRBJ1-1; V: TRBV5-1; D: TRBD1; size: .; DNA: TGCGCCAGCAGCTTGGAAGGACAGGGGATGAACACTGAAGCTTTCTTT; CDR3: CASSLEGQGMNTEAFF
J: TRBJ2-3; V: TRBV4-2; D: .; size: .; DNA: TGTGCCAGCAGCCAATTCGCGGGTGCGACAGATACGCAGTATTTT; CDR3: CASSQFAGATDTQYF
J: TRBJ2-3; V: TRBV5-1; D: TRBD2; size: .; DNA: TGCGCCAGCAGCTTGAGCGCTAGCGGGGTCAGCACAGATACGCAGTATTTT; CDR3: CASSLSASGVSTDTQYF
J: TRBJ2-2; V: TRBV5-1; D: .; size: .; DNA: TGCGCCAGCAGCCCCGGATGGGCGAACACCGGGGAGCTGTTTTTT; CDR3: CASSPGWANTGELFF
J: TRBJ2-1; V: TRBV5-6; D: TRBD1; size: .; DNA: TGTGCCAGCAGCTTGTTATTGGGACAGCATGTGAATGAGCAGTTCTTC; CDR3: CASSLLLGQHVNEQFF
J: TRBJ1-2; V: TRBV7-2; D: TRBD1; size: .; DNA: TGTGCCAGCAGCCCCACCGGGACAGGGGGGTCTGGCTACACCTTC; CDR3: CASSPTGTGGSGYTF
J: TRBJ2-1; V: TRBV13; D: TRBD2; size: few; DNA: TGTGCCAGCAGCACCAGCTCCGGGACTAGCGGGGGGGGATACAATGAGCAGTTCTTC; CDR3: CASSTSSGTSGGGYNEQFF
J: TRBJ2-1; V: TRBV5-1; D: .; size: .; DNA: TGCGCCAGCAGCGGTGCGGGTGGATCCTACAATGAGCAGTTCTTC; CDR3: CASSGAGGSYNEQFF
J: TRBJ1-5; V: TRBV7-9; D: .; size: .; DNA: TGTGCCAGCGGTCAAGACGGCTCCGTGAGCAATCAGCCCCAGCATTTT; CDR3: CASGQDGSVSNQPQHF
J: TRBJ1-2; V: TRBV30; D: .; size: .; DNA: TGTGCCTGGAGAGCCCAGATACTCTATGGCTACACCTTC; CDR3: CAWRAQILYGYTF
J: TRBJ2-3; V: TRBV5-4; D: TRBD1; size: .; DNA: TGTGCCAGCAGCCCGGGACAGGACACAGATACGCAGTATTTT; CDR3: CASSPGQDTDTQYF
J: TRBJ2-3; V: TRBV4-3; D: TRBD2; size: .; DNA: TGCGCCAGCGGGGGGGAAACAGATACGCAGTATTTT; CDR3: CASGGETDTQYF
J: TRBJ2-3; V: TRBV7-2; D: .; size: once; DNA: TGTGCCAGCAGCATGAGGAGAGATACGCAGTATTTT; CDR3: CASSMRRDTQYF
J: TRBJ1-5; V: TRBV19; D: TRBD1; size: .; DNA: TGTGCCAGCTCTCGGACAGGGGGCGGTCAGCCCCAGCATTTT; CDR3: CASSRTGGGQPQHF